Listed below are T cell receptor beta chains from one sample, sequenced in a study of blood T cell repertoires in COVID-19. TCRdb keeps only in-frame clones here, not all; method: immunoSEQ multiplex PCR. Among 250,000 or so clones, around nine tenths were seen once, and the ten largest hold 0.99%. The sample was peripheral blood. These receptors were taken from a woman between 40 and 50 years old who had recovered from COVID-19. The CDR3 runs from the conserved cysteine through the conserved F or W.

>TRBJ2-1|TRBV29-1
CSGADRGAYNEQFF
>TRBJ1-1|TRBV5-1
CASSLVGLGGLNTEAFF
>TRBJ1-4|TRBV5-1
CASSPDRGNEKLFF
>TRBJ2-7|TRBV7-8
CASKQGPEQYF
>TRBJ2-7|TRBV7-8
CASSFSGTDNSYEQYF
>TRBJ2-3|TRBV7-8
CASSLALASGRVDTQYF
>TRBJ2-7|TRBV6-2/TRBV6-3
CASSYFGEYEQYF
>TRBJ2-5|TRBV2
CASSVLVGQGTQYF
>TRBJ1-1|TRBV5-1
CASSLAGQAWNTEAFF
>TRBJ1-2|TRBV19
CASSITGNYGYTF
>TRBJ2-2|TRBV11-3
CASSGALAGVGTGELFF
>TRBJ2-5|TRBV3-1/TRBV3-2
CASAAGIQETQYF
>TRBJ2-7|TRBV6-6
CASGGAFHEQYF
>TRBJ2-3|TRBV9
CASSVGLADSDTQYF
>TRBJ1-1|TRBV30
CAWTQGTEAFF
>TRBJ2-1|TRBV9
CASSVVLAGGPDYNEQFF
>TRBJ1-5|TRBV30
CAWSKAGGPPRGQPQHF
>TRBJ2-1|TRBV11-3
CASSIGAGQGNPNEQFF
>TRBJ1-2|TRBV11-3
CASSSKSGTGDNYGYTF
>TRBJ1-1|TRBV9
CASSVGGRTVNTEAFF
>TRBJ2-1|TRBV2
CASSEAGVWDRDYNEQFF
>TRBJ1-2|TRBV18
CASSPTAPTGNYGYTF
>TRBJ2-1|TRBV5-1
CASSPRTSAHNEQFF
>TRBJ2-7|TRBV10-3
CAISEGLAVGYEQYF
>TRBJ1-2|TRBV3-1/TRBV3-2
CASSQDTGGCAF
>TRBJ1-2|TRBV7-9
CASSMTGGVYGYTF
>TRBJ1-6|TRBV5-1
CASSPGTVALPPLHF
>TRBJ2-7|TRBV7-2
CASSLLGRITSGYEQYF
>TRBJ1-2|TRBV4-3
CASSQGQGADGYTF
>TRBJ2-7|TRBV7-2
CASSLAPSWSYEQYF
>TRBJ2-2|TRBV10-3
CAIRTSGENTGELFF
>TRBJ1-1|TRBV27
CASSPKGQGRRGTEAFF
>TRBJ2-1|TRBV5-4
CASSRPPGLVANNEQFF
>TRBJ1-2|TRBV3-1/TRBV3-2
CASSPGGSGGYTF
>TRBJ1-2|TRBV6-1
CASSEVPGVPYGYTF
>TRBJ2-1|TRBV5-3
CARSCGTQYNEQFF
>TRBJ2-1|TRBV7-3
CASSLNLRTVDEQFF
>TRBJ2-2|TRBV7-9
CASSYRSAGELFF
>TRBJ1-3|TRBV5-5
CASSLRQGSSGNTIYF
>TRBJ1-5|TRBV19
CASSGGQDSNQPQHF
>TRBJ2-5|TRBV11-2
CASSPAQGGETQYF
>TRBJ1-3|TRBV3-1/TRBV3-2
CASSQDWTPGNTIYF
>TRBJ2-7|TRBV24-1
CATSDPRVSSYEQYF
>TRBJ1-1|TRBV29-1
CSVAFQGWGNTEAFF
>TRBJ1-4|TRBV5-5
CASSPVPGQGRANEKLFF
>TRBJ2-2|TRBV27
CASSSPGTSGRAGTGELFF